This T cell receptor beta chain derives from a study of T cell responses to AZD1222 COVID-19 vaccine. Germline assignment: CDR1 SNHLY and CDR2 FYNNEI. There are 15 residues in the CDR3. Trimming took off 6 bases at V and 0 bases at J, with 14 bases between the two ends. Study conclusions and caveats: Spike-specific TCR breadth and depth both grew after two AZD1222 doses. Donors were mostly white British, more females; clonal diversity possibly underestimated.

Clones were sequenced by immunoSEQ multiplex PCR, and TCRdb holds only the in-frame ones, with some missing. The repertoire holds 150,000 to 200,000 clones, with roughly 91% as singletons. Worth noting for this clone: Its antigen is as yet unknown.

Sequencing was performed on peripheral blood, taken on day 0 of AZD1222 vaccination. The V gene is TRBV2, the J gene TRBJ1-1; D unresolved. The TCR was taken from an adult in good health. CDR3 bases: TGTGCCAGCAGCGACGGCGTCTCCATGAACACTGAAGCTTTCTTT. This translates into CASSDGVSMNTEAFF. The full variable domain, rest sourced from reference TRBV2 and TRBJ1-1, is EPEVTQTPSHQVTQMGQEVILRCVPISNHLYFYWYRQILGQKVEFLVSFYNNEISEKSEIFDDQFSVERPDGSNFTLKIRSTKLEDSAMYFCASSDGVSMNTEAFFGQGTRLTVV.